The clone carrying this T cell receptor beta chain occurred a few times. The sample comes from a study of cytomegalovirus exposure and HLA in healthy donors. V lost 3 bases, J lost 5 bases, and 3 bases stayed unmatched. The CDR3 runs to 13 residues. Looked up from germline, CDR1 is SGHRS and CDR2 is YFSETQ. Sequencing was performed with immunoSEQ multiplex PCR; in TCRdb, only in-frame clones are kept and a portion is missing. The repertoire has over 150,000 clones, just under 90% of them found once; the top ten carry under 13%. The gene calls are TRBV5-1 and TRBJ2-7; 9 bases match TRBD1. This sequence was found in a woman younger than 35 in good health and CMV-seropositive. Sample: PBMCs. This CDR3 reads CASSWGQGNEQYF. The CDR3 coding sequence is TGCGCCAGCAGCTGGGGACAGGGCAACGAGCAGTACTTC.